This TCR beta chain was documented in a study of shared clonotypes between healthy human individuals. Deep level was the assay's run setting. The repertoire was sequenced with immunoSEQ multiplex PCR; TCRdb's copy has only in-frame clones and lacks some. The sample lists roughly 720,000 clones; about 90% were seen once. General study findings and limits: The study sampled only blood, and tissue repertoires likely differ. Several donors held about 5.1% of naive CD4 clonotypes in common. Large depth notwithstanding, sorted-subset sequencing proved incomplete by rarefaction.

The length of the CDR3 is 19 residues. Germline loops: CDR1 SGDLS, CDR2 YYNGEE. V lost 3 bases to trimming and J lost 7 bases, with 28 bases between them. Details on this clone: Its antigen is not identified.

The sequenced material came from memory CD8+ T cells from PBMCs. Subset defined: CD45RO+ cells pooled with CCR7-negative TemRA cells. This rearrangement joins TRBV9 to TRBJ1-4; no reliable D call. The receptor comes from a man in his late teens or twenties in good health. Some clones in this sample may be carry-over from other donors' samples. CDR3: CASSGESGFHRGLFEKLFF. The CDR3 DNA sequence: TGTGCCAGCAGCGGGGAATCGGGTTTCCACCGGGGTCTCTTTGAAAAACTGTTTTTT.